Presented here are 17 T cell receptor beta chains from one specimen sequenced in a study of T cell clones after liver transplantation. Repertoires were generated with immunoSEQ multiplex PCR, while TCRdb's copy carries only in-frame clones and drops some. The data show some 70,000 clones, with 75% to 85% seen just once and less than 0.65% held by the top ten. The starting material was CD4+ T cells from blood, obtained before liver transplant. Receptors were obtained from a human donor who received a liver transplant.

The chain uses TRBV7-2 and TRBJ2-1, with TRBD1 identical over 8 bases. J gave up 3 bases and V 3 bases, and 4 bases lay outside the gene matches. Germline V gene sequence: CDR1 SGHTA, CDR2 FQGNSA. The CDR3 sequence is 15 residues long. CDR3 amino acids: CASSFDRGGYNEQFF. The CDR3 DNA sequence: TGTGCCAGCAGCTTCGACAGGGGTGGCTACAATGAGCAGTTCTTC. The full variable domain, in which reference TRBV7-2 and TRBJ2-1 provide the parts outside the CDR3, is GAGVSQSPSNKVTEKGKDVELRCDPISGHTALYWYRQSLGQGLEFLIYFQGNSAPDKSGLPSDRFSAERTGGSVSTLTIQRTQQEDSAVYLCASSFDRGGYNEQFFGPGTRLTVL.

V gene TRBV7-3 combines with J gene TRBJ1-2, with a tentative D call TRBD1 (6 bases). Looked up from germline, CDR1 is SGHTA and CDR2 is FQGTGA. The CDR3 totals 13 residues. Trimming took off 4 bases at V and 5 bases at J, with 11 bases between the two ends. The CDR3 region is CASSSTGRYGYTF. In DNA, the CDR3 is TGTGCCAGCAGCTCTACAGGGAGGTATGGCTACACCTTC. The variable domain in full, with the rest retrieved from reference TRBV7-3 and TRBJ1-2, is GAGVSQTPSNKVTEKGKYVELRCDPISGHTALYWYRQSLGQGPEFLIYFQGTGAADDSGLPNDRFFAVRPEGSVSTLKIQRTERGDSAVYLCASSSTGRYGYTFGSGTRLTVV.

About this clone: One base away lies a much larger clone, so this may be a sequencing read error. The sample carries other DNA sequences with the same CDR3. This chain joins TRBV9 and TRBJ2-3; D uncertain. The CDR3 runs 13 residues. The ends were cut back, 0 bases at V and 0 bases at J, with 2 bases in the middle. Germline V CDR1 and CDR2: SGDLS, YYNGEE. CDR3: CASSVDSTDTQYF. The CDR3 DNA sequence: TGTGCCAGCAGCGTAGACAGCACAGATACGCAGTATTTT.

The chain joins TRBV5-1 to TRBJ2-5; D is unclear. This CDR3 is built from 13 residues. V was trimmed by 1 base and J by 5 bases, leaving 9 bases between them. Per the germline V gene, CDR1 is SGHRS and CDR2 is YFSETQ. The CDR3 sequence is CASSLRNLETQYF. The CDR3 bases are TGCGCCAGCAGCTTGAGGAATTTGGAGACCCAGTACTTC.

The rearrangement uses TRBV7-9 and TRBJ2-7; the D gene is possibly TRBD2 (5 bases). The CDR3 consists of 12 residues. Looked up from germline, CDR1 is SEHNR and CDR2 is FQNEAQ (reference sequence). V lost 2 bases, J lost 7 bases, and 9 bases lay in between. The CDR3 DNA reads TGTGCCAGCAGCTTAAATTGGAGGGAGCAGTACTTC. The encoded protein is CASSLNWREQYF.

The chain uses TRBV5-4 and TRBJ1-2; D unresolved. Deletions cut 2 bases from V and 2 bases from J, with 10 bases between. Germline values: CDR1 SGHNT, CDR2 YYREEE (reference sequence). This CDR3 is 14 amino acids long. Written as DNA, the CDR3 is TGTGCCAGCAGCTTCGGACGGATGAACTATGGCTACACCTTC. Translated, it gives CASSFGRMNYGYTF.

The V call is TRBV10-3, the J call TRBJ2-1; 7 bases match TRBD1. From germline, CDR1 is ENHRY and CDR2 SYGVKD. The CDR3 sequence is 15 residues long. Trimming cost V 5 bases and J 0 bases; bases outside gene matches: 4. CDR3 sequence: CAISSDRSSYNEQFF. In nucleotides, the CDR3 is TGTGCCATCAGTTCGGACAGGAGCTCCTACAATGAGCAGTTCTTC.

The chain uses TRBV5-6 and TRBJ1-2; weak D call: TRBD1 (6 bases). The V end was cut by 0 bases, the J end by 3 bases, with 12 bases between. CDR3 length equals 15 residues. The V gene's germline CDR1 is SGHDT and CDR2 YYEEEE. For the CDR3, the DNA is TGTGCCAGCAGCTTGGACAGGGAATCTCACTATGGCTACACCTTC. This codes for CASSLDRESHYGYTF.

The rearrangement links TRBV5-1 to TRBJ1-2, with no clear D. V was clipped by 1 base and J by 2 bases, with 9 bases between them. This CDR3 has 14 residues. In germline, CDR1 is SGHRS, CDR2 YFSETQ. The CDR3 region is CASSLSGLNYGYTF. The CDR3, as DNA: TGCGCCAGCAGCTTGAGTGGCCTCAACTATGGCTACACCTTC.

The chain joins TRBV7-2 to TRBJ2-5; D is possibly TRBD2 (5 bases). The germline V gene encodes CDR1 SGHTA and CDR2 FQGNSA. Trimming left V 3 bases short and J 4 bases short, with 15 bases between. The CDR3 covers 15 residues. The CDR3 protein is CASSFLTGNLETQYF. In DNA, the CDR3 is TGTGCCAGCAGCTTCCTTACGGGGAATCTAGAGACCCAGTACTTC.

The V call is TRBV10-2, the J call TRBJ2-5; D might be TRBD2 (7 bases). The CDR3 has 14 residues. The V and J ends lost 10 bases and 4 bases respectively, with 19 bases between them. CDR1 and CDR2 (germline): WSHSY, SAAADI. In DNA, the CDR3 is TGCGCCACCAGGGGACTAACTCACGTAGAGACCCAGTACTTC. Its translation: CATRGLTHVETQYF.

This sequence joins TRBV29-1 and TRBJ2-3; possibly TRBD1 for D (8 bases). Per germline, CDR1 SQVTM and CDR2 ANQGSEA. This CDR3 contains 15 residues. Deletions cut 2 bases from V and 1 base from J, with 13 bases between. The CDR3 loop reads CSVETTGGGTDTQYF. The CDR3 DNA reads as TGCAGCGTTGAAACTACAGGGGGGGGCACAGATACGCAGTATTTT.

This chain links TRBV19 with TRBJ2-3; no reliable D call. CDR1 is LNHDA, CDR2 SQIVND, per germline (reference sequence). V lost 4 bases and J 4 bases, leaving 9 bases between the germline ends. The CDR3 is 13 amino acids. CDR3 protein: CASSNRHADTQYF. The CDR3 DNA follows: TGTGCCAGTAGTAATCGACATGCAGATACGCAGTATTTT.

The V and J genes are TRBV19 and TRBJ1-3; D remains unclear. The germline V gene has CDR1 LNHDA and CDR2 SQIVND (reference sequence). Deletions cut 3 bases from V and 1 base from J, with 10 bases between. The CDR3 has 15 residues. In nucleotides, the CDR3 is TGTGCCAGTAGTATCGCCGCCTTTTCTGGAAACACCATATATTTT. Residues: CASSIAAFSGNTIYF.

The rearrangement uses TRBV28 and TRBJ2-1; 9 bases match TRBD1. The trim removed 4 bases at V and 5 bases at J, leaving 6 bases unmatched. The CDR3 has 15 amino acids. Germline values: CDR1 MDHEN, CDR2 SYDVKM. DNA of the CDR3: TGTGCCAGCAGTTCCCCGGGACAGGGTGACAATGAGCAGTTCTTC. It encodes CASSSPGQGDNEQFF.

In its sample, this clone was seen a few times. The chain combines TRBV7-2 with TRBJ1-5; weak D call: TRBD1 (5 bases). CDR1 is SGHTA and CDR2 is FQGNSA in the germline V gene. The CDR3 is 17 amino acids. V was trimmed by 7 bases and J by 1 base, leaving 20 bases between them. CDR3 residues: CASTTAGTLGSNQPQHF. The CDR3 coding sequence is TGTGCCAGCACCACAGCCGGGACCCTTGGCAGCAATCAGCCCCAGCATTTT.

This clone was picked up one time. V gene TRBV25-1 combines with J gene TRBJ2-7, with 7 bases identical to TRBD2. Trimming took 0 bases from V and 5 from J; bases not matched to a gene: 10. This CDR3 is built from 16 residues. Germline V lookup: CDR1 MGHDK, CDR2 SYGVNS. The CDR3 DNA reads TGTGCCAGCAGTGAATATAAGGGAGGGAGCAGGGACGAGCAGTACTTC. This codes for CASSEYKGGSRDEQYF.